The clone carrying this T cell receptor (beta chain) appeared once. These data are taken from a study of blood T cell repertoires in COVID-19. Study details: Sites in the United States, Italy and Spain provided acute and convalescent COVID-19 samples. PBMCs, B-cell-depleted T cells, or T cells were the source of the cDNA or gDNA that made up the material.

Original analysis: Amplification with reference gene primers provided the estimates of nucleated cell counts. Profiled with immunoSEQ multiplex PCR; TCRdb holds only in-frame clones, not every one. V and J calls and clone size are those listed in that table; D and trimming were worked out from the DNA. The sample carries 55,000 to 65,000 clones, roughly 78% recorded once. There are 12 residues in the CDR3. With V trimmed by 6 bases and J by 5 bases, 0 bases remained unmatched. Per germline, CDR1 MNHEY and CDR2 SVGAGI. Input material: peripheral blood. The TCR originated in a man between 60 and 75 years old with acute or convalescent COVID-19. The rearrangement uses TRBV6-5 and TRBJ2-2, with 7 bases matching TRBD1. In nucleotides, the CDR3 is TGTGCCAGCAGGACAGGGACCGGGGAGCTGTTTTTT. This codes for CASRTGTGELFF.